Given below is one TCR beta chain in context. Some clones are missing from TCRdb's copy, which holds only in-frame ones; the method was immunoSEQ multiplex PCR. The sample lists 450,000 to 500,000 clones, approximately 86% occurring once. These data belong to a study of blood T cell repertoires in COVID-19. Background on the study: Spain, Italy and the United States supplied samples that represented acute and convalescent COVID-19. T cells, B-cell-depleted T cells, or PBMCs provided the cDNA or gDNA that served as material.

Cohort 3 recovered donors had two negative PCRs, clearance, or symptom resolution. Input material: PBMCs or T cells enriched from blood (not recorded which). The TCR originated in a woman aged 55 to 70 who had recovered from COVID-19.

Here the CDR3 reads CAISEAGEGQPQHF. The CDR3 nucleotides read TGTGCCATCAGTGAGGCAGGGGAGGGTCAGCCCCAGCATTTT. This sequence joins TRBV10-3 and TRBJ1-5; D perhaps matches TRBD1 (6 bases). The CDR3 extends over 14 amino acids. The V and J ends lost 2 bases and 6 bases respectively, with 11 bases between them. CDR1 and CDR2 (germline): ENHRY, SYGVKD.